A single sample is the source of the 9 T cell receptor beta chains below, sequenced in a study of Graves' ophthalmopathy and Graves' hyperthyroidism. Amplification of the TCR beta CDR3 regions used RNA transcripts (as template). The first round was an RT-PCR with HTBI primers, and the second round was a multiplex PCR. TCRdb analysed the multiplex PCR reads with MiXCR anew, one entry per CDR3 protein. The sample has about 220,000 distinct CDR3 sequences, 20% to 25% seen once. Sequenced: peripheral blood. These receptors were obtained from a woman aged 50 to 60 with Graves' ophthalmopathy.

Many counts were recorded for this clonotype. The chain recombines TRBV12-3 or TRBV12-4 with TRBJ1-2, with a tentative D call TRBD1 (5 bases). The CDR3 has 14 residues. Trimming removed 1 base from V and 7 bases from J, with 13 bases in between. The CDR3 reads CASSLVGTAFGYTF. Written as DNA, the CDR3 is TGTGCCAGCAGTTTAGTAGGGACTGCGTTTGGCTACACCTTC.

The table lists this clonotype with many counts. The chain recombines TRBV6-5 with TRBJ1-1; D remains unclear. Germline V gene sequence: CDR1 MNHEY, CDR2 SVGAGI. V shed 2 bases and J shed 3 bases, with 4 bases lying between them. The CDR3 totals 12 residues. The CDR3 DNA reads TGTGCCAGCAGTTACAAAGACACTGAAGCTTTCTTT. As protein: CASSYKDTEAFF.

V gene TRBV7-9 combines with J gene TRBJ2-5; D is perhaps TRBD1 or TRBD2 (5 bases each). V lost 5 bases and J lost 2, with 18 bases in between. Germline lookup yields CDR1 SEHNR and CDR2 FQNEAQ (reference sequence). This CDR3 region has 16 residues. The CDR3 DNA reads TGTGCCAGCAGCCCAAGAGGGACCGCCCCTCAAGAGACCCAGTACTTC. This translates into CASSPRGTAPQETQYF.

The CDR3 nucleotides read TGTGCCAGCAGCTTAGGACTAGCACCGACAGATACGCAGTATTTT. Its protein is CASSLGLAPTDTQYF. V is TRBV7-3 and J is TRBJ2-3, with 8 bases fitting TRBD2. The germline V gene has CDR1 SGHTA and CDR2 FQGTGA. V shed 2 bases, J shed 3 bases, and the junction held 4 bases outside the gene matches. This CDR3 has 15 amino acids.

This clonotype was recorded many times. The chain employs TRBV12-3 or TRBV12-4 and TRBJ2-2; D gene ambiguous. There are 14 residues in the CDR3. V dropped 10 bases and J dropped 3 bases, with 15 bases sitting between them. CDR3 loop: CAIDLYGDTGELFF. The CDR3 bases are TGTGCCATCGACCTGTACGGCGACACCGGGGAGCTGTTTTTT.

This clonotype was observed at least ten times. This chain joins TRBV7-2 and TRBJ2-5, with D unclear. Trimming shortened V by 5 bases and J by 4 bases, and 8 bases separated the two germline ends. The CDR3 totals 12 residues. CDR1 is SGHTA and CDR2 is FQGNSA in the germline V gene. The CDR3 coding sequence is TGTGCCAGCAGCAAATTTCGAGAGACCCAGTACTTC. Amino acids: CASSKFRETQYF.

CDR3 sequence: CASSLDLASQPQHF. The CDR3 DNA reads as TGTGCCAGCAGCTTGGACTTGGCAAGTCAGCCCCAGCATTTT. V gene TRBV5-5 combines with J gene TRBJ1-5; D is unclear. Trimming pared 0 bases from V and 6 bases from J, leaving 10 bases between. CDR1 and CDR2 (germline): SGHKS, YYEKEE (reference sequence). The length of the CDR3 is 14 residues.

This clonotype has a count of ten or more. The rearrangement uses TRBV6-5 and TRBJ1-6; 7 positions agree with TRBD1. Germline-derived CDR1 and CDR2 are MNHEY and SVGAGI. V trimming: 2 bases; J trimming: 9 bases; junction bases outside the gene matches: 13. The CDR3 has 17 residues. CDR3 sequence: CASSYQMGRGYGSPLHF. Written as DNA, the CDR3 is TGTGCCAGCAGTTACCAAATGGGCAGGGGGTATGGTTCACCCCTCCACTTT.

CDR3 region: CASSSLDRRIDGYTF. In DNA form, the CDR3 reads TGTGCCAGCAGTTCCCTCGATAGGAGGATCGATGGCTACACCTTC. This chain uses TRBV27 with TRBJ1-2, with unresolved D. CDR1 MNHEY and CDR2 SMNVEV come from the germline V gene (reference sequence). CDR3 size: 15 residues. Trimming stripped 4 bases from V and 6 bases from J, with 18 bases between.